The present entry profiles one TCR beta chain with its context. The CDR3 runs 17 residues. V lost 5 bases and J lost 2; bases outside the gene matches: 8. Per germline, CDR1 MNHNY and CDR2 SVGAGI (reference sequence). The sample originates from a study of blood T cell repertoires in COVID-19. Study-wide context: In each case, the material was cDNA or gDNA derived from T cells, B-cell-depleted T cells, or PBMCs.

As processed by the authors: Estimation of nucleated cell counts relied on the amplification of reference gene primers. Assay used: immunoSEQ multiplex PCR; TCRdb lists only in-frame clones, some missing. Clonal size and the V and J genes are those of that table, whereas D and trimming came from the DNA. Here the sample spans approximately 100,000 clones, around 87% being singletons. The chain couples TRBV6-6 to TRBJ1-4; TRBD1 aligns across 10 bases. The TCR originated in a woman of 80 years or more with acute or convalescent COVID-19. The sequencing input was peripheral blood. The CDR3 here is CASSQNGQGVTNEKLFF. The CDR3 nucleotides read TGTGCCAGCAGTCAGAACGGACAGGGGGTGACTAATGAAAAACTGTTTTTT.